The entry below gives a single T cell receptor beta chain sequence along with its context. These data come from a study of blood T cell dynamics during melanoma immunotherapy. Generated by immunoSEQ multiplex PCR, the TCRdb table keeps only in-frame clones and is missing some. Of about 7,000 clones listed, 81% were seen once; the top ten hold roughly 15%. Time point denoted: week 3, after first cycle of checkpoint inhibitor. Blood was drawn before treatment and at week 3 after checkpoint blockade. At 12 weeks after first infusion, RECIST 1.1 defined response for most patients. Patients had no prior systemic cancer treatment, immunosuppressants or other active cancers. The sample in question was blood, obtained from a patient treated with checkpoint blockade. The clonotype was recovered from a human donor with melanoma.

The CDR3 region has the DNA TGCGCCAGCAGCCAAGGCCACAGCTCCTACACCTTC. Residues: CASSQGHSSYTF. V gene TRBV4-1 combines with J gene TRBJ1-2; D is undetermined. The germline CDR1 and CDR2 sequences are MGHRA and YSYEKL. The germline V and J ends were trimmed by 1 base and 10 bases, with 10 bases remaining between them. CDR3 length equals 12 residues.